This T cell receptor beta chain comes out of a study of CD8+ T cells in alopecia areata. V was cut by 0 bases and J by 7 bases, with 8 bases left in between. This CDR3 spans 14 amino acids. CDR1 is SGHRS and CDR2 is YFSETQ in the germline V gene. Treatment noted: oral pan-JAK inhibitor, 5-10 mg twice daily. RNA extraction and reverse transcription yielded cDNA as sequencing template. Produced via immunoSEQ multiplex PCR; TCRdb's table is partial and in-frame only. The sample includes roughly 250,000 clones, around 64% seen only once; the top ten take roughly 0.93%. The V gene is TRBV5-1, the J gene TRBJ1-6; D call uncertain. The source material was CD4+ T cells sorted from blood, sampled around week 54, from a patient treated with tofacitinib. The receptor's source is a human donor with alopecia areata. CDR3 amino acids: CASSLEFENSPLHF. The CDR3 region has the DNA TGCGCCAGCAGCTTGGAGTTTGAGAATTCACCCCTCCACTTT.